The 16 T cell receptor beta chains presented below share a single source sample, sequenced in a study of blood T cell repertoires in COVID-19. Sequencing used immunoSEQ multiplex PCR; TCRdb keeps in-frame clones, though not all of them. The table shows 200,000 to 250,000 clones, with 86% occurring only once. Material: PBMCs or T cells enriched from blood (not recorded which). These receptors were collected from a woman aged 50 to 60 in a cohort exposed to, infected with or recovered from COVID-19 (not recorded which).

In this sample, this clone turned up a few times. This chain connects TRBV19 to TRBJ1-1, with D perhaps matching TRBD1 (6 bases). Germline V CDR1 and CDR2: LNHDA, SQIVND (reference sequence). The CDR3 is 18 residues long. Trimming took off 4 bases at V and 3 bases at J, with 24 bases between the two ends. CDR3: CASSTARGTWGFYTEAFF. In nucleotides, the CDR3 is TGTGCCAGTAGTACGGCCCGTGGGACATGGGGGTTTTACACTGAAGCTTTCTTT.

The chain uses TRBV30 and TRBJ1-2; D may be TRBD1 (6 bases). Germline CDR1 reads GTSNPN; CDR2 reads SVGIG (reference sequence). The CDR3 extends over 12 amino acids. V was shortened by 3 bases and J by 8 bases, with 13 bases between the two germline ends. The CDR3 loop is CAWRYRVSGYTF. The CDR3 DNA reads as TGTGCCTGGAGATACAGGGTTAGCGGCTACACCTTC.

CDR3 nucleotides: TGTGCCAGCACCGAGAGGAGTTCACCCCTCCACTTT. Its translation: CASTERSSPLHF. V is TRBV28 and J is TRBJ1-6; D uncertain. V dropped 7 bases and J dropped 9 bases, with 10 bases sitting between them. The CDR3 loop spans 12 amino acids. The germline gives CDR1 MDHEN, CDR2 SYDVKM.

This chain joins TRBV3-1 (or the pseudogene TRBV3-2) and TRBJ1-4; tentatively, D is TRBD1 (5 bases). This CDR3 region has 16 residues. The germline gives CDR1 LGHDT, CDR2 YNNKEL (reference sequence). Trimming removed 0 bases from V and 11 bases from J, with 19 bases in between. CDR3 region: CASSQDGTDTGGKLFF. The CDR3 nucleotides are TGTGCCAGCAGCCAAGATGGTACGGACACCGGGGGGAAACTGTTTTTT.

This chain's CDR3 is CASSQASGTGLNYGYTF. For the CDR3, the DNA is TGTGCCAGCAGCCAAGCGTCTGGGACAGGACTTAACTATGGCTACACCTTC. J is TRBJ1-2 and V is TRBV3-1 (or the pseudogene TRBV3-2); TRBD1 matches at 8 bases. The ends lost 1 base at V and 1 base at J; junction bases unmatched: 8. There are 17 residues in the CDR3. The germline gives CDR1 LGHDT, CDR2 YNNKEL (reference sequence).

This clone was found a few times. The chain links TRBV28 to TRBJ1-5; tentative D call: TRBD1 (5 bases). Trimming stripped 4 bases from V and 0 bases from J, with 10 bases between. The CDR3 consists of 15 residues. Germline values: CDR1 MDHEN, CDR2 SYDVKM. CDR3 amino acids: CASSSRQTSNQPQHF. In nucleotides, the CDR3 is TGTGCCAGCAGTTCCCGACAGACTAGCAATCAGCCCCAGCATTTT.

The J gene is TRBJ2-1, the V gene TRBV9; 13 positions agree with TRBD2. The V and J ends lost 1 base and 5 bases, in that order; junction bases with no gene match: 6. The germline gives CDR1 SGDLS, CDR2 YYNGEE. CDR3 length equals 17 residues. This CDR3 is CASSVKTSGGTHNEQFF. The CDR3 DNA reads as TGTGCCAGCAGCGTAAAGACTAGCGGGGGGACCCACAATGAGCAGTTCTTC. The whole variable domain, filled in from reference TRBV9 and TRBJ2-1, reads DSGVTQTPKHLITATGQRVTLRCSPRSGDLSVYWYQQSLDQGLQFLIQYYNGEERAKGNILERFSAQQFPDLHSELNLSSLELGDSALYFCASSVKTSGGTHNEQFFGPGTRLTVL.

The sample holds one count of this clone. The chain combines TRBV29-1 with TRBJ2-3; D is unresolved. The CDR3 consists of 12 residues. The V end was cut by 2 bases, the J end by 4 bases, with 7 bases between. Germline V lookup: CDR1 SQVTM, CDR2 ANQGSEA. The CDR3 DNA sequence: TGCAGCGTTGAATGGAGACCAGATACGCAGTATTTT. Protein sequence: CSVEWRPDTQYF.

This clone was seen just once. The rearrangement joins TRBV7-3 to TRBJ2-3; TRBD1 is a possible D gene (5 bases). CDR1 and CDR2 (germline): SGHTA, FQGTGA. The CDR3 spans 15 residues. Trimming pared 5 bases from V and 1 base from J, leaving 13 bases between. CDR3 in amino acids: CASSPAATGTDTQYF. For the CDR3, the DNA is TGTGCCAGCAGCCCTGCCGCGACAGGCACAGATACGCAGTATTTT.

V and J are TRBV19 and TRBJ1-4, with no clear D. Germline CDR1 reads LNHDA; CDR2 reads SQIVND (reference sequence). V gave up 6 bases and J gave up 2 bases, with 10 bases separating them. The CDR3 consists of 14 residues. The CDR3 reads CASSPRLTNEKLFF. CDR3 nucleotide sequence: TGTGCCAGTAGCCCGAGACTTACTAATGAAAAACTGTTTTTT. Filled out from reference TRBV19 and TRBJ1-4, the complete variable domain reads DGGITQSPKYLFRKEGQNVTLSCEQNLNHDAMYWYRQDPGQGLRLIYYSQIVNDFQKGDIAEGYSVSREKKESFPLTVTSAQKNPTAFYLCASSPRLTNEKLFFGSGTQLSVL.

The gene calls are TRBV30 and TRBJ2-5; D is possibly TRBD1 (5 bases). The CDR3 sequence is 14 residues long. Trimming pared 0 bases from V and 4 bases from J, leaving 12 bases between. Per the germline V gene, CDR1 is GTSNPN and CDR2 is SVGIG (reference sequence). The CDR3 region is CAWSVGSRVETQYF. For the CDR3, the DNA is TGTGCCTGGAGTGTAGGTTCCAGGGTAGAGACCCAGTACTTC.

The V gene is TRBV10-2, the J gene TRBJ2-1; D unresolved. Trimming left V 7 bases short and J 3 bases short, with 10 bases between. Germline V lookup: CDR1 WSHSY, CDR2 SAAADI. The CDR3 consists of 13 residues. The CDR3 bases are TGCGCCAGCAATCCTAGTGGCTACAATGAGCAGTTCTTC. As protein: CASNPSGYNEQFF.

The gene calls are TRBV18 and TRBJ2-6; the D gene is possibly TRBD2 (5 bases). The germline V gene has CDR1 KGHSH and CDR2 LQKENI. The CDR3 totals 15 residues. The ends were cut back, 8 bases at V and 2 bases at J, with 13 bases in the middle. The CDR3 DNA reads TGTGCCAGCCAGCCCATCGGGGCTGGGGCCAACGTCCTGACTTTC. The encoded protein is CASQPIGAGANVLTF.

The chain uses TRBV4-2 and TRBJ1-3; D may be TRBD1 (5 bases). From germline, CDR1 is LGHNA and CDR2 YNFKEQ. This CDR3 has 17 amino acids. V gave up 3 bases and J gave up 3 bases, with 18 bases separating them. CDR3 sequence (DNA): TGTGCCAGCAGCCAGGTGGGGTACGGGACTGGTGGAAACACCATATATTTT. This encodes CASSQVGYGTGGNTIYF.

The chain links TRBV21-1 to TRBJ2-7; TRBD2, as called in the table, went unchecked against the DNA. TRBV21-1 is labeled a pseudogene. The length of the CDR3 is 15 residues. The CDR3 DNA reads TGTGCCAGCAGCAAGAGCGGGGGGCGAAACTACGAGCAGTACTTC. Translating it yields CASSKSGGRNYEQYF.

The rearrangement joins TRBV30 to TRBJ2-2, with 11 positions matching TRBD2. The length of the CDR3 is 15 residues. The V gene's germline CDR1 is GTSNPN and CDR2 SVGIG (reference sequence). V gave up 3 bases and J gave up 4 bases; unmatched junction bases: 4. CDR3 coding DNA: TGTGCCTGGAGGTTAGGACTAGCGGGCACCGGGGAGCTGTTTTTT. Protein: CAWRLGLAGTGELFF.